This T cell receptor beta chain stems from a study of T cell clonotyping in hematopoietic cell transplantation. Study results and caveats: Pathologically expanded recipient clonotypes increased progressively from day 30 to day 180 as diversity fell.

Trimming took off 1 base at V and 4 bases at J, with 8 bases between the two ends. The CDR3 spans 14 residues. In germline, CDR1 is MDHEN, CDR2 SYDVKM. Concerning this clone: The target antigen is unknown.

The protocol was immunoSEQ multiplex PCR, while the TCRdb copy is restricted to in-frame clones and leaves out a portion. The repertoire holds 70,000 or so clones, with approximately 94% as singletons. This TCR was sampled from a middle-aged man in good health. Some clones in this sample may be carry-over from other donors' samples. The chain uses TRBV28 and TRBJ1-5; D not certain. The sample consisted of peripheral blood mononuclear cells. For the CDR3, the DNA is TGTGCCAGCAGTTTATTTGTGGGGAATCAGCCCCAGCATTTT. It specifies CASSLFVGNQPQHF.